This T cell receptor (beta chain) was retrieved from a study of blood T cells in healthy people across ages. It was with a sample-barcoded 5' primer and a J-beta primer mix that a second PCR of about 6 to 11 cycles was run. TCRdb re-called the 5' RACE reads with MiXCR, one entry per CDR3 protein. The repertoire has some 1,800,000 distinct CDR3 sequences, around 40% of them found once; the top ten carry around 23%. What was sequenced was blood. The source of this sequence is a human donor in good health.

The CDR3 coding sequence is TGCGCCAGCACAGAAGCGGGGGGGCATCGTTCTGAAGCTTTCTTT. It translates to CASTEAGGHRSEAFF. The rearrangement links TRBV4-3 to TRBJ1-1; TRBD1 might be the D (6 bases). Trimming left V 7 bases short and J 6 bases short, with 21 bases between. This CDR3 comprises 15 residues. Germline lookup yields CDR1 LGHNA and CDR2 YSLEER.